This T cell receptor beta chain originates from a study of identifying expanded T cells in peripheral blood. Notes on the study in general: Differentially abundant clones: roughly 1.3 between replicates, 16.4 at two to three weeks, under 25 at four. Clone count variance between approximately two-week samples rose with total template count.

Worth noting for this clone: Its target is unknown.

Clones were read by immunoSEQ multiplex PCR, and TCRdb kept only the in-frame ones, dropping some. The data contain some 72,000 clones, roughly nine tenths of them singletons. Germline CDR1 reads MGHRA; CDR2 reads YSYEKL. J was trimmed by 6 bases and V by 1 base; bases with no gene match: 5. The CDR3 has 16 residues. During the collection period, no donor immune events like infections were recorded. The sequencing sample was made of blood. The V and J genes are TRBV4-1 and TRBJ2-3, with 12 bases lining up with TRBD2. The sequence came from a person between 18 and 70 years old in good health. CDR3 amino acids: CASSQGLAGGLDTQYF. DNA for the CDR3: TGCGCCAGCAGCCAAGGTCTAGCGGGGGGGCTTGATACGCAGTATTTT.